This TCR beta chain was sequenced during a study of cytomegalovirus exposure and HLA in healthy donors. For the study at large: An early release of data contained about 85 million unique TCRs, which came from HLA-typed donors. Findings of the study overall: Per a later analysis, HLA-associated TCR beta chains showed more clonal expansion than other, equally common TCR beta chains. It has been reported that TCR beta sequences accurately predicted the HLA-A and HLA-B alleles of most subjects. Across donors, sequencing depth was assumed by presence/absence analyses to be roughly uniform.

PCR primers comprised 60 Vbeta and 13 Jbeta primers. Clones were sequenced by immunoSEQ multiplex PCR, and TCRdb holds only the in-frame ones, with some missing. The sample gives just over 150,000 clones, 80% of which show up once; around 6.5% is in the top ten. With regard to this clone: The antigen is undetermined.

The TCR sequence derives from a male donor in good health and CMV-seropositive. Sequencing used PBMCs.

The CDR3 spells CASSLAQERGYTF. The CDR3 coding sequence is TGTGCCAGCAGCTTAGCTCAGGAACGGGGCTACACCTTC. The V call is TRBV7-9, the J call TRBJ1-2; D remains ambiguous. With 0 bases removed from V and 8 bases from J, the gap between germline ends came to 10 bases. Germline CDR1 reads SEHNR; CDR2 reads FQNEAQ (reference sequence). CDR3 length: 13 amino acids.